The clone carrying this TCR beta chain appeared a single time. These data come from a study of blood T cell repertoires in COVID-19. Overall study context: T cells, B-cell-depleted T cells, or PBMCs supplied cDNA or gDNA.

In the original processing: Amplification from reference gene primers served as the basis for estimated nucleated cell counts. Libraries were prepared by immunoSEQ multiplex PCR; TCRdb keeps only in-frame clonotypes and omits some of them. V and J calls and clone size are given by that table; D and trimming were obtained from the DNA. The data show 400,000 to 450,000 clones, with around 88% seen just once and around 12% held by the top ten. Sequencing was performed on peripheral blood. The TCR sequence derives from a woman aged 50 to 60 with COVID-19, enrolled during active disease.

The CDR3 DNA follows: TGTGCCAGCACCTCTAGCGGGGGAATCACAGATACGCAGTATTTT. Its protein product is CASTSSGGITDTQYF. The chain has TRBV9 and TRBJ2-3; 10 nucleotides match TRBD2. There are 15 residues in the CDR3. Unmatched junction bases numbered 6, after V lost 6 bases and J lost 2 bases. The germline V gene has CDR1 SGDLS and CDR2 YYNGEE.